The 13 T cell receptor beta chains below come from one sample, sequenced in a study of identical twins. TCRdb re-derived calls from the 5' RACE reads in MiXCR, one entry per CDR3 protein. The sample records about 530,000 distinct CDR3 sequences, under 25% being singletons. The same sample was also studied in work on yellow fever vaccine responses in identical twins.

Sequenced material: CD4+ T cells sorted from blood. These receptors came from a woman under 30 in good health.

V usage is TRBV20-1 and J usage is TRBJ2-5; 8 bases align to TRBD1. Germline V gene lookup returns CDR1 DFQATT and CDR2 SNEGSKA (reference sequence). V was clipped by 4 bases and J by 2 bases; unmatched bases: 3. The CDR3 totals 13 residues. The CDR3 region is CSANRGVQETQYF. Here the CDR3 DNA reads TGCAGTGCTAACAGGGGGGTGCAAGAGACCCAGTACTTC.

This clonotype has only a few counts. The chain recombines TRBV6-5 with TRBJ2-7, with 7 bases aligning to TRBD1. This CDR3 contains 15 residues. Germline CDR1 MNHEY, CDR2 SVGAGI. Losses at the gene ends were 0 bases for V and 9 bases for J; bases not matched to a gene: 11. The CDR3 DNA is TGTGCCAGCAGTTACTCAAGACAGGGATCATATGTGCAGTACTTC. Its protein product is CASSYSRQGSYVQYF.

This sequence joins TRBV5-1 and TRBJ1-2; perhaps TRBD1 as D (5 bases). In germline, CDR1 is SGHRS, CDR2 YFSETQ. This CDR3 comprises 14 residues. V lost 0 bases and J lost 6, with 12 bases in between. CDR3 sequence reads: CASSLATGSDGYTF. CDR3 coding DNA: TGCGCCAGCAGCTTGGCTACAGGATCGGATGGCTACACCTTC.

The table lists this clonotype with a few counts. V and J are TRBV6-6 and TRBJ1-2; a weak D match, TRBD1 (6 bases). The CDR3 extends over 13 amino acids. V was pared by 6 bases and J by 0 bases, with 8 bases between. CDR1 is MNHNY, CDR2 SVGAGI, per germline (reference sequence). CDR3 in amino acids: CASRDSTNYGYTF. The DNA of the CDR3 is TGTGCCAGCAGGGACAGTACTAACTATGGCTACACCTTC.

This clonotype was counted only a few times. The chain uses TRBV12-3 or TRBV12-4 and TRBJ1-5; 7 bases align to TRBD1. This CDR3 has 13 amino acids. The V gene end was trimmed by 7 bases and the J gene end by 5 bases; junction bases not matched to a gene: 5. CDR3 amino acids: CASTTGLYQPQHF. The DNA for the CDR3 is TGTGCCAGCACGACAGGGTTATATCAGCCCCAGCATTTT.

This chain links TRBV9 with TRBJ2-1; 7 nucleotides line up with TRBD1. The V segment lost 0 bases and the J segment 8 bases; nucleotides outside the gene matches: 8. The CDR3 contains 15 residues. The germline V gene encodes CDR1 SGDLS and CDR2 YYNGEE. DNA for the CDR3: TGTGCCAGCAGCGTAGAAATGGCGACAGGGTATGAGCAGTTCTTC. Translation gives CASSVEMATGYEQFF.

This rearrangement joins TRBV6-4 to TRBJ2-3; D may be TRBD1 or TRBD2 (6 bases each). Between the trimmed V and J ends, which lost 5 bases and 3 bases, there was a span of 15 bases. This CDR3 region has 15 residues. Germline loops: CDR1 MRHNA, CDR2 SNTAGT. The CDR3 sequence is CASSLSWGATDTQYF. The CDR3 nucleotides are TGTGCCAGCAGTCTATCCTGGGGGGCAACAGATACGCAGTATTTT.

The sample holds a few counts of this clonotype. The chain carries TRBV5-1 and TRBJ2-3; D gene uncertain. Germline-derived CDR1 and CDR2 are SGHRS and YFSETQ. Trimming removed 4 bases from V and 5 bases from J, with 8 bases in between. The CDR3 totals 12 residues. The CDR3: CASSVNEDTQYF. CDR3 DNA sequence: TGCGCCAGCAGCGTAAATGAAGATACGCAGTATTTT.

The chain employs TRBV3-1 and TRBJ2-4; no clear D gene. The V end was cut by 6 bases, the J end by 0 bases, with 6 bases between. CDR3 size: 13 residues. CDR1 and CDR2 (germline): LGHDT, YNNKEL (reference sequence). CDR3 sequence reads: CASRLTAKNIQYF. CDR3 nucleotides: TGTGCCAGCAGGCTGACAGCCAAAAACATTCAGTACTTC.

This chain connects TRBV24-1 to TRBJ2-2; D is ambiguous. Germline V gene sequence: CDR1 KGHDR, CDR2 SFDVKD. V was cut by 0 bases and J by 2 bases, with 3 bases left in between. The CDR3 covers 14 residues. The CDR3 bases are TGTGCCACCAGTGATTTGCTTAACACCGGGGAGCTGTTTTTT. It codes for CATSDLLNTGELFF.

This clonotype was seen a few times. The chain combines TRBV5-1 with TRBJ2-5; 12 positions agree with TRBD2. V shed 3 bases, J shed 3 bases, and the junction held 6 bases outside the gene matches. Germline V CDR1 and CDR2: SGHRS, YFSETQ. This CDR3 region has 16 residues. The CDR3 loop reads CASSSGLAGTKETQYF. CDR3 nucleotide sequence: TGCGCCAGCAGCTCCGGACTAGCGGGGACGAAAGAGACCCAGTACTTC.

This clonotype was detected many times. This CDR3 reads CASSSNSPYNEQFF. CDR3 nucleotides: TGTGCCAGCAGTTCGAACAGTCCCTACAATGAGCAGTTCTTC. The J gene is TRBJ2-1, the V gene TRBV6-2 or TRBV6-3, with D uncertain. Germline CDR1 reads MNHEY; CDR2 reads SVGEGT. The CDR3 extends over 14 amino acids. V was clipped by 4 bases and J by 2 bases, with 9 bases between them.

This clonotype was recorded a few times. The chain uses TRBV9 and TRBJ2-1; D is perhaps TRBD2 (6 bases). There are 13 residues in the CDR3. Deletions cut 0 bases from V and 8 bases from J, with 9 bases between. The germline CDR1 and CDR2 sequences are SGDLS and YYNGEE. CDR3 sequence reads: CASSVALAYEQFF. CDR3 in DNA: TGTGCCAGCAGCGTAGCACTAGCATATGAGCAGTTCTTC.